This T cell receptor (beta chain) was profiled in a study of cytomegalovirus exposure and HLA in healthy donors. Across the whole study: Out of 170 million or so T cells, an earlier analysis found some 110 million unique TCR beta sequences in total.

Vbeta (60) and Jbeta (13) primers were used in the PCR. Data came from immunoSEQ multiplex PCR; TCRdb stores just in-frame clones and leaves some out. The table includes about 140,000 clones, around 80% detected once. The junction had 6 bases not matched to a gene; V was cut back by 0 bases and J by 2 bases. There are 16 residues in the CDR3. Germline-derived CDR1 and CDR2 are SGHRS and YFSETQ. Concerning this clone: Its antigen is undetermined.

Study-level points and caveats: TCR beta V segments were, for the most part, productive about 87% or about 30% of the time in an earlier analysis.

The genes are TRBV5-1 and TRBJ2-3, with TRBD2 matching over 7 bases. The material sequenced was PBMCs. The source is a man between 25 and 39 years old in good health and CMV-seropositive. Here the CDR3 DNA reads TGCGCCAGCAGCTTGGTGGCTAGCGGAGACACAGATACGCAGTATTTT. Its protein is CASSLVASGDTDTQYF.